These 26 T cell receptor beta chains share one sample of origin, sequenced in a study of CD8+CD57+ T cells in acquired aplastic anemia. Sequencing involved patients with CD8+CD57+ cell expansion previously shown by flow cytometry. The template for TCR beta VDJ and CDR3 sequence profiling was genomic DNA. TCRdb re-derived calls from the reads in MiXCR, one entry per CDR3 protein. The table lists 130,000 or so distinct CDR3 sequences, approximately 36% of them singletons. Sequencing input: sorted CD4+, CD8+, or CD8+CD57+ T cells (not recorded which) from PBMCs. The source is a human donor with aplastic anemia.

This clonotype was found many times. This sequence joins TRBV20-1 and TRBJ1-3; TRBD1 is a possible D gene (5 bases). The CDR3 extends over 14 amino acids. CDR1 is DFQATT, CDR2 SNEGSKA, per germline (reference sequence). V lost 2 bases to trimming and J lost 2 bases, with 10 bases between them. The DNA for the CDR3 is TGCAGTGCTAGATCCGGGGGGGCTGGAAACACCATATATTTT. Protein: CSARSGGAGNTIYF.

The CDR3 is CSARGLGTGLYEQYF. The CDR3, as DNA: TGCAGTGCTAGGGGTTTGGGGACAGGGTTATACGAGCAGTACTTC. V gene TRBV20-1 combines with J gene TRBJ2-7, with TRBD1 matching 9 bases. The germline V gene encodes CDR1 DFQATT and CDR2 SNEGSKA (reference sequence). Trimming at V came to 3 bases and at J to 4 bases, leaving 10 bases not matched to a gene. CDR3 length equals 15 residues.

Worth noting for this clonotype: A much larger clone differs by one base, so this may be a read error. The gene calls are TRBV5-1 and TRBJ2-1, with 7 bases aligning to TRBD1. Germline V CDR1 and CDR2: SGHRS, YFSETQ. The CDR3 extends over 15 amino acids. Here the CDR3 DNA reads TGCGCCAGCAGCTTGGTGGGACAGTCCTACGATGAGCAGTTCTTC. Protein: CASSLVGQSYDEQFF.

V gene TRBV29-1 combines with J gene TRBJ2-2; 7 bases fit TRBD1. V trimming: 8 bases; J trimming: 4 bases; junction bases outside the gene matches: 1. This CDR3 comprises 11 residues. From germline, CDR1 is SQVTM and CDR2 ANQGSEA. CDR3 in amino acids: CSRQGTGELFF. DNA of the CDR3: TGCAGCCGACAGGGCACCGGGGAGCTGTTTTTT.

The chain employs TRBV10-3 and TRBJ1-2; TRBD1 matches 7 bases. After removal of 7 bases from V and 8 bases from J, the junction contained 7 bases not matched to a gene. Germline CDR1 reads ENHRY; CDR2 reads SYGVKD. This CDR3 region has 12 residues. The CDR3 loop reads CAIKLTGEGYTF. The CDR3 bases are TGTGCCATCAAACTTACAGGGGAAGGCTACACCTTC.

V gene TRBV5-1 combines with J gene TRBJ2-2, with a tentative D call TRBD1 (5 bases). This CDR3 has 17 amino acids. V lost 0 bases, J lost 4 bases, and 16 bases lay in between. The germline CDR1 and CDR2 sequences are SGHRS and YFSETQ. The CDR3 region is CASSLGPGRVGTGELFF. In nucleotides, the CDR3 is TGCGCCAGCAGCTTGGGACCCGGCAGGGTGGGCACCGGGGAGCTGTTTTTT.

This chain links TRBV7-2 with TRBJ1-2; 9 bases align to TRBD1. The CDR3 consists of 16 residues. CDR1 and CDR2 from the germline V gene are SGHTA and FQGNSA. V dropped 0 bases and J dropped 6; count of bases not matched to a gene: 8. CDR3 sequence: CASSLAGQGFPNGYTF. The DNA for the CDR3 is TGTGCCAGCAGCTTAGCGGGACAGGGCTTCCCAAATGGCTACACCTTC.

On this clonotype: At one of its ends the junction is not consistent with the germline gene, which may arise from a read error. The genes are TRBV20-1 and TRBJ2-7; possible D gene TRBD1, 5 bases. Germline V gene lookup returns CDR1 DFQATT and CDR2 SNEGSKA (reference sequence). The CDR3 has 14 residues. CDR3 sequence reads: CSAIDSGPTYEQYF. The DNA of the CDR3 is TGTAGTGCTATTGACAGTGGGCCGACCTACGAGCAGTACTTC.

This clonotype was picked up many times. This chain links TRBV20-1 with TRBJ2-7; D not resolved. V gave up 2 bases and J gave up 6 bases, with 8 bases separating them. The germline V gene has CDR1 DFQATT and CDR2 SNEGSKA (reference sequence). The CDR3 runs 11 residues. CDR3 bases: TGCAGTGCTAGACAGACCGCCGAGCAGTACTTC. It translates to CSARQTAEQYF.

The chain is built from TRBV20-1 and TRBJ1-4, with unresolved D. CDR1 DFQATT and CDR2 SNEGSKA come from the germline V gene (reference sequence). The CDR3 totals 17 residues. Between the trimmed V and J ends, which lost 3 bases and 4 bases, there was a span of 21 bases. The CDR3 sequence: CSASHGVGQPHNEKLFF. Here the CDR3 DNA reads TGCAGTGCTAGTCATGGGGTAGGCCAGCCCCATAATGAAAAACTGTTTTTT.

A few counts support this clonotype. The CDR3 here is CSVEAGTTSTDTQYF. The CDR3 bases are TGCAGCGTTGAAGCCGGGACAACTAGCACAGATACGCAGTATTTT. The chain couples TRBV29-1 to TRBJ2-3, with a weak D call TRBD1 (6 bases). CDR1 and CDR2 from the germline V gene are SQVTM and ANQGSEA. V was cut by 1 base and J by 0 bases, with 11 bases left in between. This CDR3 is 15 amino acids long.

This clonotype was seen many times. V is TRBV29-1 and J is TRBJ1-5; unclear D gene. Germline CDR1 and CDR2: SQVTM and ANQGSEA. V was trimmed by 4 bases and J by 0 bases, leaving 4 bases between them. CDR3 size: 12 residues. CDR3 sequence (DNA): TGCAGCGTTGGATATAGCAATCAGCCCCAGCATTTT. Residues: CSVGYSNQPQHF.

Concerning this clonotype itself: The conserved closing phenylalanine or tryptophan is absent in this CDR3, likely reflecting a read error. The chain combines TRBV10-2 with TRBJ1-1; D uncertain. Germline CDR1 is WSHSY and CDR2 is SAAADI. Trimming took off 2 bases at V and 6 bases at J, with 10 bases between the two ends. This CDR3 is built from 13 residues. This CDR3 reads CASSESRRSEAFS. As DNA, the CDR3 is TGCGCCAGCAGTGAGAGCCGGCGGTCTGAAGCTTTCTCC.

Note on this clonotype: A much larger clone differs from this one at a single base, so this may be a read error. This chain's CDR3 is CASSTGVGDAEAFF. As DNA, the CDR3 is TGTGCCAGCAGTACAGGGGTTGGGGACGCTGAAGCTTTCTTT. V gene TRBV5-4 combines with J gene TRBJ1-1; 7 bases fit TRBD1. The CDR3 loop spans 14 amino acids. Germline CDR1 SGHNT, CDR2 YYREEE (reference sequence). The V and J ends lost 5 bases and 6 bases, in that order; junction bases with no gene match: 10. The full variable domain, completed using reference TRBV5-4 and TRBJ1-1, is ETGVTQSPTHLIKTRGQQVTLRCSSQSGHNTVSWYQQALGQGPQFIFQYYREEENGRGNFPPRFSGLQFPNYSSELNVNALELDDSALYLCASSTGVGDAEAFFGQGTRLTVV.

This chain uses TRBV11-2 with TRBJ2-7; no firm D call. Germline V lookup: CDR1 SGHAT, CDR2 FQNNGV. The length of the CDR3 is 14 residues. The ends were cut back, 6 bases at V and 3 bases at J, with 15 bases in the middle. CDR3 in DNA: TGTGCCAGCAGTGCTGGATCCCGCGGCTACGAGCAGTACTTC. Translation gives CASSAGSRGYEQYF. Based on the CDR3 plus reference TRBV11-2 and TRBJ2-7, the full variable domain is EAGVAQSPRYKIIEKRQSVAFWCNPISGHATLYWYQQILGQGPKLLIQFQNNGVVDDSQLPKDRFSAERLKGVDSTLKIQPAKLEDSAVYLCASSAGSRGYEQYFGPGTRLTVT.

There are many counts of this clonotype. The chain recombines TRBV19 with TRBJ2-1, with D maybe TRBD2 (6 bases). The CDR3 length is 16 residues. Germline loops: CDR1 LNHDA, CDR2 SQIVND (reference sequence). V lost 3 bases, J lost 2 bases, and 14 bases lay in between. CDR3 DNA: TGTGCCAGTAGTATTACCCCTTCGGGGGCCTACAATGAGCAGTTCTTC. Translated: CASSITPSGAYNEQFF.

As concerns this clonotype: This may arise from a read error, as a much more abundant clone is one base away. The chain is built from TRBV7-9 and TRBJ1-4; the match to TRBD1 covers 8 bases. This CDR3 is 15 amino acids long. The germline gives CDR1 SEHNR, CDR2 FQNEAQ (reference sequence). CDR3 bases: TGTGCCGGCAGCTTGGTCCAGGGGGCGGGTGAAAAACTGTTTTTT. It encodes CAGSLVQGAGEKLFF.

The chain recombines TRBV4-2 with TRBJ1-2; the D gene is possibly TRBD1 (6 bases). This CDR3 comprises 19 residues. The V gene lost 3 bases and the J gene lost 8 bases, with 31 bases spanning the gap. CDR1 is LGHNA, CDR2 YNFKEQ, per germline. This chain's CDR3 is CASSHKLNPTTGHILGYTF. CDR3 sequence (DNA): TGTGCCAGCAGCCATAAGTTGAATCCTACCACGGGACATATACTGGGCTACACCTTC.

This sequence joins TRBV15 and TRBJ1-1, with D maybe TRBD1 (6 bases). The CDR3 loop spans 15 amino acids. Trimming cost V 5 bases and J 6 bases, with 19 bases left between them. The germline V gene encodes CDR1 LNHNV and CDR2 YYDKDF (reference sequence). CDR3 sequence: CATSVSRGPWAEAFF. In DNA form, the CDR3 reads TGTGCCACCAGCGTTTCCAGGGGTCCTTGGGCTGAAGCTTTCTTT.

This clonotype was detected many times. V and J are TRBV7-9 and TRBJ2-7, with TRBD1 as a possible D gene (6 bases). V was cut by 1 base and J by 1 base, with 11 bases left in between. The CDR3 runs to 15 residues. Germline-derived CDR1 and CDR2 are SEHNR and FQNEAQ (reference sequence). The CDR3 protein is CASSLEQGKSYEQYF. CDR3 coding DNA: TGTGCCAGCAGCTTAGAACAGGGTAAATCCTACGAGCAGTACTTC.

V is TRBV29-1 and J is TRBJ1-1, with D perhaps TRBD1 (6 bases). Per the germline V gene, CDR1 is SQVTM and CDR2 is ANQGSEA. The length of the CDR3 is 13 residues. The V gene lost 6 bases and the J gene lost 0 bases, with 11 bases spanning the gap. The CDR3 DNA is TGCAGCGTAGCCGGACAGATGAACACTGAAGCTTTCTTT. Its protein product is CSVAGQMNTEAFF.

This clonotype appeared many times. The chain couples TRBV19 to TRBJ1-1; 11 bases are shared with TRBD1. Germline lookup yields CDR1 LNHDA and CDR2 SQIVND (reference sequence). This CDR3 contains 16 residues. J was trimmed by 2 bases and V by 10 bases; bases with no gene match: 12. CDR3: CATTRTGGFDNTEAFF. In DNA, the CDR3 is TGTGCCACCACTAGGACAGGGGGCTTCGATAACACTGAAGCTTTCTTT.

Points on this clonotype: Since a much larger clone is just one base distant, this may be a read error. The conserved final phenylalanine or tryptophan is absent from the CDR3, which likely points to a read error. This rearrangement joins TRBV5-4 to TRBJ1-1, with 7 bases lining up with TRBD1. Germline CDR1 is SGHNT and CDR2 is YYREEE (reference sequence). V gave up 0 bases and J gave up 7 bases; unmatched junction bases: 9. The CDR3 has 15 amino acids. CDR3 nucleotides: TGTGCCAGCAGCTTGGACAGGGGAGAGTACAATGAAGCTTTCCTT. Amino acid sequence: CASSLDRGEYNEAFL.

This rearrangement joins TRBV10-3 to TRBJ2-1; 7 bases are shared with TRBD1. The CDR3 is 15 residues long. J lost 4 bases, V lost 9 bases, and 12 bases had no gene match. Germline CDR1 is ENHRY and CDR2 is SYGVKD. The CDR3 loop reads CAINDREGGYNEQFF. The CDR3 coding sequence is TGTGCCATTAACGACAGGGAAGGTGGTTACAATGAGCAGTTCTTC.

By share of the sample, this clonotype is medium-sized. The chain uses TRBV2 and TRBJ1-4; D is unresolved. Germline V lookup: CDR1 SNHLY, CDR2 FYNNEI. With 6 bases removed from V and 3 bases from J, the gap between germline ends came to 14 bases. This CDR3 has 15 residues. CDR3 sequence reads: CASSIGLAANEKLFF. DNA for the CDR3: TGTGCCAGCAGCATCGGCCTGGCAGCTAATGAAAAACTGTTTTTT.

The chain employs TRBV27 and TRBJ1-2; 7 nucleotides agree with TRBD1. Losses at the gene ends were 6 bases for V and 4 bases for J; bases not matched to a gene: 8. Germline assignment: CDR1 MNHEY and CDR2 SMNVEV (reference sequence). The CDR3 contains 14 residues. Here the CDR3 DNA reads TGTGCCAGCAGCGCAACAGGGGTTGCCTATGGCTACACCTTC. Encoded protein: CASSATGVAYGYTF.